The 32 T cell receptor beta chains listed next were all sequenced from one sample in a study of beta chain features in type 1 diabetes (dated by TCRdb to 2017 to 2018). What the research found in general, with its limitations: Type 1 diabetes patients showed a moderate but significant shortening of TCRB CDR3 length in all four CD4+ subsets.

The method was the immunoSEQ multiplex PCR assay. The entire amount of isolated RNA was reverse transcribed using the High Capacity cDNA Reverse Transcription Kit, so the sequenced TCRB transcripts were expressed ones. Imported from immuneACCESS, the table was reduced by TCRdb to in-frame sequences with V and J called. These copies leave out some clones; in studies compared against another copy, an unresolved V gene accounts for under half, and the cause of the remainder is not known. This sample gives roughly 220,000 clones in total; around 15% of them show up just once. 0.07% to 0.095% of the sample is taken by the ten largest. These receptors lack a known antigen. Material for sequencing was naive CD4+ T cells from blood. The intended sense of this specimen's cell subset or site label: true naive CD4+ T cells. The receptors stem from a man aged 25-45 years with type 1 diabetes.

The chain links TRBV9 to TRBJ2-7, with 8 bases identical to TRBD2. The V and J ends lost 3 bases and 6 bases, in that order; junction bases with no gene match: 5. There are 13 residues in the CDR3. CDR1 is SGDLS, CDR2 YYNGEE, per germline. The CDR3 reads CASSAGTRGEQYF. CDR3 coding DNA: TGTGCCAGCAGCGCCGGGACTAGAGGCGAGCAGTACTTC.

In its sample, this clone was seen a few times. The chain recombines TRBV2 with TRBJ2-5; 8 bases line up with TRBD1. CDR1 and CDR2 (germline): SNHLY, FYNNEI. The CDR3 loop spans 13 amino acids. V trimming: 6 bases; J trimming: 2 bases; junction bases outside the gene matches: 2. For the CDR3, the DNA is TGTGCCAGCAGGGGACAGGTGCAAGAGACCCAGTACTTC. Protein: CASRGQVQETQYF.

This clone was recorded a few times. The rearrangement links TRBV6-5 to TRBJ2-1; D not certain. Germline V gene lookup returns CDR1 MNHEY and CDR2 SVGAGI. V gave up 0 bases and J gave up 10 bases, with 10 bases separating them. There are 13 residues in the CDR3. CDR3 DNA: TGTGCCAGCAGTTACTCATCGGGCTGGGAGCAGTTCTTC. Its protein is CASSYSSGWEQFF.

This clone was recorded a few times. Written as DNA, the CDR3 is TGTGCCAGCAGCCCATCGGAGCGTCGCACCGGGGAGCTGTTTTTT. Translation gives CASSPSERRTGELFF. The gene calls are TRBV11-2 and TRBJ2-2; D gene ambiguous. CDR3 length: 15 residues. The V and J ends lost 5 bases and 4 bases respectively, with 14 bases between them. CDR1 is SGHAT, CDR2 FQNNGV, per germline.

CDR3 sequence (DNA): TGTGCCATCAGTGAGTCCCAGCGGAGCTACGAGCAGTACTTC. Its protein product is CAISESQRSYEQYF. The chain combines TRBV10-3 with TRBJ2-7, with D maybe TRBD2 (5 bases). The CDR3 totals 14 residues. CDR1 and CDR2 from the germline V gene are ENHRY and SYGVKD. V gave up 0 bases and J gave up 3 bases, with 9 bases separating them.

The CDR3 DNA follows: TGTGCCAGCTCACCGAGATTTGGCCAGAGAAACACTGAAGCTTTCTTT. It encodes CASSPRFGQRNTEAFF. This chain uses TRBV18 with TRBJ1-1; D gene unclear. V lost 3 bases and J 2 bases, leaving 16 bases between the germline ends. Germline V gene lookup returns CDR1 KGHSH and CDR2 LQKENI. This CDR3 contains 16 residues. Filled out from reference TRBV18 and TRBJ1-1, the complete variable domain reads NAGVMQNPRHLVRRRGQEARLRCSPMKGHSHVYWYRQLPEEGLKFMVYLQKENIIDESGMPKERFSAEFPKEGPSILRIQQVVRGDSAAYFCASSPRFGQRNTEAFFGQGTRLTVV.

This clone showed up just a few times. The rearrangement joins TRBV29-1 to TRBJ2-2; 8 nucleotides match TRBD1. V was clipped by 3 bases and J by 1 base; unmatched bases: 7. This CDR3 spans 16 amino acids. CDR1 is SQVTM and CDR2 is ANQGSEA in the germline V gene. The CDR3 spells CSVDRTGTGNTGELFF. Written as DNA, the CDR3 is TGCAGCGTTGATAGGACCGGGACAGGGAACACCGGGGAGCTGTTTTTT.

The V gene is TRBV27, the J gene TRBJ1-5, with D perhaps TRBD1 (5 bases). CDR1 is MNHEY, CDR2 SMNVEV, per germline (reference sequence). Deletions cut 3 bases from V and 3 bases from J, with 12 bases between. The CDR3 loop spans 15 amino acids. CDR3 nucleotide sequence: TGTGCCAGCAGTTTGGGGCAGGGATACAATCAGCCCCAGCATTTT. Protein product: CASSLGQGYNQPQHF.

This chain joins TRBV30 and TRBJ2-7, with TRBD1 matching over 10 bases. CDR1 and CDR2 from the germline V gene are GTSNPN and SVGIG (reference sequence). The ends lost 7 bases at V and 7 bases at J; junction bases unmatched: 10. The CDR3 is made up of 13 amino acids. The CDR3 here is CALDRGMSREQYF. The CDR3 DNA reads as TGTGCCTTGGACAGGGGGATGTCGAGAGAGCAGTACTTC.

This chain connects TRBV5-1 to TRBJ2-3; TRBD2 matches at 10 bases. The CDR3 contains 15 residues. In germline, CDR1 is SGHRS, CDR2 YFSETQ. The ends lost 4 bases at V and 9 bases at J; junction bases unmatched: 11. Written as DNA, the CDR3 is TGCGCCAGCAGCCAACTAGCGGGGACATCTAACACGCAGTATTTT. Translated: CASSQLAGTSNTQYF.

This clone was counted a few times. The chain employs TRBV2 and TRBJ2-1, with 12 bases matching TRBD2. The CDR3 sequence is 15 residues long. With 3 bases clipped from V and 6 bases from J, the junction kept 3 bases outside the gene matches. Germline CDR1 and CDR2: SNHLY and FYNNEI. The CDR3 is CASSDRTSGINEQFF. The CDR3 coding sequence is TGTGCCAGCAGTGATAGGACTAGCGGGATCAATGAGCAGTTCTTC.

This chain joins TRBV5-6 and TRBJ2-7; 7 nucleotides line up with TRBD1. The CDR3 contains 13 residues. Germline CDR1 is SGHDT and CDR2 is YYEEEE. V dropped 4 bases and J dropped 3; count of bases not matched to a gene: 4. CDR3 in DNA: TGTGCCAGCAGCGGGACAGTAGACTACGAGCAGTACTTC. It yields the protein CASSGTVDYEQYF.

The chain links TRBV19 to TRBJ2-3, with 9 bases lining up with TRBD1. The V segment lost 6 bases and the J segment 4 bases; nucleotides outside the gene matches: 2. Germline-derived CDR1 and CDR2 are LNHDA and SQIVND (reference sequence). The CDR3 is 13 residues long. The CDR3 DNA sequence: TGTGCCAGTAGGGGACAGGGTCCAGATACGCAGTATTTT. It is translated as CASRGQGPDTQYF.

The chain has TRBV30 and TRBJ1-1; D uncertain. CDR3 length: 15 residues. In germline, CDR1 is GTSNPN, CDR2 SVGIG (reference sequence). The germline V and J ends were trimmed by 0 bases and 2 bases, with 13 bases remaining between them. The CDR3 sequence: CAWSVRFSYNTEAFF. The CDR3 nucleotides are TGTGCCTGGAGTGTAAGGTTCTCCTATAACACTGAAGCTTTCTTT.

The genes are TRBV25-1 and TRBJ2-5; the D gene could be TRBD1 or TRBD2 (5 bases each). This CDR3 is 15 amino acids long. Trimming shortened V by 0 bases and J by 4 bases, and 12 bases separated the two germline ends. From germline, CDR1 is MGHDK and CDR2 SYGVNS. This CDR3 reads CASSEYYGTGETQYF. The CDR3 coding sequence is TGTGCCAGCAGTGAATATTACGGGACGGGAGAGACCCAGTACTTC.

This clone was observed a handful of times. The rearrangement uses TRBV7-9 and TRBJ2-1, with D perhaps matching TRBD1 (6 bases). The ends were cut back, 5 bases at V and 2 bases at J, with 16 bases in the middle. The germline V gene has CDR1 SEHNR and CDR2 FQNEAQ (reference sequence). The length of the CDR3 is 16 residues. CDR3 DNA sequence: TGTGCCAGCAGCGCCTTCCGGGACACCGCCTACAATGAGCAGTTCTTC. Its protein product is CASSAFRDTAYNEQFF.

The chain joins TRBV7-9 to TRBJ1-5; D is unclear. This CDR3 comprises 12 residues. The germline V gene encodes CDR1 SEHNR and CDR2 FQNEAQ (reference sequence). V dropped 5 bases and J dropped 4 bases, with 6 bases sitting between them. The CDR3, as DNA: TGTGCCAGCAGCCAGATAAATCAGCCCCAGCATTTT. Its protein is CASSQINQPQHF.

The chain is built from TRBV7-9 and TRBJ2-1; 13 bases are a match to TRBD2. Unmatched junction bases numbered 12, after V lost 4 bases and J lost 6 bases. The CDR3 sequence is 18 residues long. Germline V gene data show CDR1 as SEHNR and CDR2 as FQNEAQ (reference sequence). CDR3 bases: TGTGCCAGCAGCTCAAAGTGGGGGACTAGCGGGATGCTCAATGAGCAGTTCTTC. Amino acids: CASSSKWGTSGMLNEQFF.

About this clone: Distinct nucleotide sequences in the sample also encode this CDR3. The V gene is TRBV7-9, the J gene TRBJ2-7; unclear D gene. V lost 4 bases to trimming and J lost 2 bases, with 3 bases between them. The CDR3 loop spans 11 amino acids. CDR1 SEHNR and CDR2 FQNEAQ come from the germline V gene (reference sequence). The CDR3 protein is CASSSAYEQYF. Here the CDR3 DNA reads TGTGCCAGCAGCTCGGCCTACGAGCAGTACTTC.

As concerns this clone: Within the sample, other DNA sequences also encode this same CDR3. The rearrangement joins TRBV7-9 to TRBJ2-1; TRBD2 agrees at 9 bases. Germline CDR1 reads SEHNR; CDR2 reads FQNEAQ (reference sequence). With V trimmed by 5 bases and J by 0 bases, 2 bases remained unmatched. The CDR3 length is 15 residues. CDR3 loop: CASSPTSGSYNEQFF. The CDR3 bases are TGTGCCAGCAGCCCGACTAGCGGCTCCTACAATGAGCAGTTCTTC.

This clone was counted a few times. The sample carries other DNA sequences with the same CDR3. The rearrangement uses TRBV5-1 and TRBJ2-1; no firm D call. With 4 bases removed from V and 5 bases from J, the gap between germline ends came to 4 bases. Germline V gene sequence: CDR1 SGHRS, CDR2 YFSETQ. CDR3 length equals 11 residues. The CDR3 reads CASSLDNEQFF. In DNA form, the CDR3 reads TGCGCCAGCAGCCTCGACAATGAGCAGTTCTTC.

This clone was recorded a few times. The V gene is TRBV10-2, the J gene TRBJ2-1; D perhaps matches TRBD2 (5 bases). Germline CDR1 is WSHSY and CDR2 is SAAADI. The CDR3 is 14 amino acids. V was shortened by 3 bases and J by 8 bases, with 14 bases between the two germline ends. The DNA of the CDR3 is TGCGCCAGCAGTGATTGGGCTAGCTGGCATGAGCAGTTCTTC. Amino acid sequence: CASSDWASWHEQFF.

The V gene is TRBV30, the J gene TRBJ2-7; perhaps D is TRBD1 or TRBD2 (6 bases each). The CDR3 covers 17 residues. The germline V gene has CDR1 GTSNPN and CDR2 SVGIG (reference sequence). Between the trimmed V and J ends, which lost 2 bases and 7 bases, there was a span of 27 bases. CDR3 loop: CAWSRYPRGGGSGEQYF. The CDR3 region has the DNA TGTGCCTGGAGTAGGTATCCGCGCGGAGGGGGTTCGGGAGAGCAGTACTTC.

The chain uses TRBV7-2 and TRBJ2-3; D is possibly TRBD1 or TRBD2 (5 bases each). V was pared by 5 bases and J by 3 bases, with 12 bases between. In germline, CDR1 is SGHTA, CDR2 FQGNSA. The CDR3 spans 14 residues. CDR3 DNA: TGTGCCAGCAGCGGCCCCGGGGCAACAGATACGCAGTATTTT. Amino acid sequence: CASSGPGATDTQYF.

This clone was counted only a few times. The V and J genes are TRBV30 and TRBJ2-3; possibly TRBD2 for D (5 bases). CDR1 is GTSNPN and CDR2 is SVGIG in the germline V gene (reference sequence). The CDR3 is 13 residues long. V lost 4 bases and J lost 2, with 10 bases in between. The CDR3 nucleotides are TGTGCCTGGACGAGCGGAAACACAGATACGCAGTATTTT. This sequence encodes CAWTSGNTDTQYF.

The table lists this clone with a few counts. The chain combines TRBV4-1 with TRBJ2-3, with D tentatively TRBD1 (6 bases). Germline loops: CDR1 MGHRA, CDR2 YSYEKL. This CDR3 is built from 13 residues. The V and J ends lost 7 bases and 6 bases respectively, with 14 bases between them. The CDR3 DNA reads TGCGCCAGCAACTCCAGGGGTCCCGATACGCAGTATTTT. This sequence encodes CASNSRGPDTQYF.

The rearrangement joins TRBV7-9 to TRBJ2-5; no definite D call. This CDR3 spans 12 amino acids. CDR1 is SEHNR, CDR2 FQNEAQ, per germline (reference sequence). V lost 2 bases and J 5 bases, leaving 6 bases between the germline ends. This CDR3 is CASSLTSETQYF. DNA for the CDR3: TGTGCCAGCAGCTTAACGTCGGAGACCCAGTACTTC.

The rearrangement links TRBV2 to TRBJ2-1; 11 bases match TRBD2. V shed 6 bases and J 9 bases; nucleotides not matched to a gene: 10. CDR3 length equals 15 residues. CDR1 and CDR2 (germline): SNHLY, FYNNEI. CDR3 sequence (DNA): TGTGCCAGCAGGGTGAATAGCGGGAGGGCGGGTGAGCAGTTCTTC. Amino acid sequence: CASRVNSGRAGEQFF.

The chain is built from TRBV13 and TRBJ2-7; tentatively, D is TRBD1 (5 bases). Trimming pared 4 bases from V and 1 base from J, leaving 14 bases between. CDR1 PRHDT and CDR2 FYEKMQ come from the germline V gene (reference sequence). The CDR3 is 15 amino acids. CDR3 loop: CASSSYRTNSYEQYF. The CDR3 region has the DNA TGTGCCAGCAGCTCCTACAGGACAAATTCCTACGAGCAGTACTTC.

This clone showed up just a few times. The rearrangement joins TRBV29-1 to TRBJ2-3; D is unresolved. The CDR3 spans 12 residues. Germline-derived CDR1 and CDR2 are SQVTM and ANQGSEA. The V and J ends lost 8 bases and 6 bases respectively, with 15 bases between them. For the CDR3, the DNA is TGCAGCATCAGCACAGCCGCGGATACGCAGTATTTT. Translation: CSISTAADTQYF.

This clone was detected only a few times. V usage is TRBV7-9 and J usage is TRBJ2-3, with a tentative D call TRBD2 (6 bases). Germline V gene data show CDR1 as SEHNR and CDR2 as FQNEAQ (reference sequence). Trimming stripped 4 bases from V and 6 bases from J, with 14 bases between. The CDR3 loop spans 14 amino acids. CDR3 nucleotides: TGTGCCAGCAGCTCGGCGGGATATGCGGATACGCAGTATTTT. This codes for CASSSAGYADTQYF.

The sample holds a few counts of this clone. The DNA of the CDR3 is TGTGCCAGCAGAGCGGGAGTTTCCGAGCAGTACTTC. The encoded protein is CASRAGVSEQYF. The rearrangement joins TRBV28 to TRBJ2-7, with TRBD2 matching 8 bases. The CDR3 totals 12 residues. From germline, CDR1 is MDHEN and CDR2 SYDVKM. J lost 6 bases, V lost 6 bases, and 4 bases had no gene match.